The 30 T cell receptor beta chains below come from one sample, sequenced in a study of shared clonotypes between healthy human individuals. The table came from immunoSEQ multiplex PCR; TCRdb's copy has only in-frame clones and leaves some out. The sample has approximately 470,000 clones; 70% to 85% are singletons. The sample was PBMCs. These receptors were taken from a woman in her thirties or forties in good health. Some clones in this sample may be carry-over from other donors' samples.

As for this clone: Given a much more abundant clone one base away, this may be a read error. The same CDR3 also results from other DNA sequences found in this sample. The CDR3 DNA reads TGTGCCAGCAGCTCCGACAGGGCGGAGACCCAGTACTTC. This gives the protein CASSSDRAETQYF. The chain joins TRBV7-6 to TRBJ2-5, with 7 bases lining up with TRBD1. CDR3 length: 13 amino acids. In germline, CDR1 is SGHVS, CDR2 FNYEAQ. Unmatched junction bases numbered 4, after V lost 4 bases and J lost 5 bases.

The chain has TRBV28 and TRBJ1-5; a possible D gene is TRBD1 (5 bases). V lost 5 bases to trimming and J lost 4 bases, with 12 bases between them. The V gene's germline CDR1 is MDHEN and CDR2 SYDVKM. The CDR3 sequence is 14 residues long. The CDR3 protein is CASSPGLQNQPQHF. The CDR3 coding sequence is TGTGCCAGCAGTCCGGGACTGCAGAATCAGCCCCAGCATTTT. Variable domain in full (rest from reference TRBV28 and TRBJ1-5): DVKVTQSSRYLVKRTGEKVFLECVQDMDHENMFWYRQDPGLGLRLIYFSYDVKMKEKGDIPEGYSVSREKKERFSLILESASTNQTSMYLCASSPGLQNQPQHFGDGTRLSIL.

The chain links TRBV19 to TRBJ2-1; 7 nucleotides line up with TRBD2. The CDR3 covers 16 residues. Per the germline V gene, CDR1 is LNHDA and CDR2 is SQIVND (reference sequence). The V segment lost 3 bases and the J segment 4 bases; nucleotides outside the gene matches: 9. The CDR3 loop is CASSISLAAAYNEQFF. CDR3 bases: TGTGCCAGTAGTATCTCCCTAGCGGCTGCTTACAATGAGCAGTTCTTC.

CDR3 coding DNA: TGTGCCAGCAGTTTTGGACAGGCCGACTATGGCTACACCTTC. It is translated as CASSFGQADYGYTF. The J gene is TRBJ1-2, the V gene TRBV28, with 7 positions matching TRBD1. The CDR3 has 14 residues. The germline V gene encodes CDR1 MDHEN and CDR2 SYDVKM. Germline trimming cut 3 bases from V and 3 bases from J; bases unmatched to any gene: 4.

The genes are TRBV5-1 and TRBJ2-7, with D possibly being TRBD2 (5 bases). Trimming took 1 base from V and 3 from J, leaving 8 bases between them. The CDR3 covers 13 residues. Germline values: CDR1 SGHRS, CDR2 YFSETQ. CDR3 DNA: TGCGCCAGCAGCTTGAGACGGGGCTACGAGCAGTACTTC. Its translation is CASSLRRGYEQYF.

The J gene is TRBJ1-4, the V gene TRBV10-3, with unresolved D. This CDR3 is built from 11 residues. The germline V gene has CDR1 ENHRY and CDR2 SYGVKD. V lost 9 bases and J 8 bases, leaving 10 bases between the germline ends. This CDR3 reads CAIGNVEKLFF. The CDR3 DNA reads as TGTGCCATAGGGAATGTGGAAAAACTGTTTTTT.

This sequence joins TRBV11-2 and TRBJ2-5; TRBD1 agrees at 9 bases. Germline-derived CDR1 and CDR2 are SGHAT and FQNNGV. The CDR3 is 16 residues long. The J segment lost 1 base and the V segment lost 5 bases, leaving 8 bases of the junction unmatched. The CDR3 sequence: CASSQNRGQGQETQYF. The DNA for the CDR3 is TGTGCCAGCAGCCAGAACCGGGGACAGGGCCAAGAGACCCAGTACTTC. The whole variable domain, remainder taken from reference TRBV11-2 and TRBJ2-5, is EAGVAQSPRYKIIEKRQSVAFWCNPISGHATLYWYQQILGQGPKLLIQFQNNGVVDDSQLPKDRFSAERLKGVDSTLKIQPAKLEDSAVYLCASSQNRGQGQETQYFGPGTRLLVL.

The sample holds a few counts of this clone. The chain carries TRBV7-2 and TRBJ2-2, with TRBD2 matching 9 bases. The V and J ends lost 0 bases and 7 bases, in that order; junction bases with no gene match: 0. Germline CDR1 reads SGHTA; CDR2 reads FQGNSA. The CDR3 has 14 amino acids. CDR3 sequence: CASSLAAGGGELFF. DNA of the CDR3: TGTGCCAGCAGCTTAGCAGCGGGAGGCGGGGAGCTGTTTTTT.

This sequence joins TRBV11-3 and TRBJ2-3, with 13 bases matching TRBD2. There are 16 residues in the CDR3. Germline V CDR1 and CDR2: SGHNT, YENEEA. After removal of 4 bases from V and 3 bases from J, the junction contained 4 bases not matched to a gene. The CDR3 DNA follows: TGTGCCAGCAGCTCCGGGACTAGCGGGGCTACAGATACGCAGTATTTT. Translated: CASSSGTSGATDTQYF.

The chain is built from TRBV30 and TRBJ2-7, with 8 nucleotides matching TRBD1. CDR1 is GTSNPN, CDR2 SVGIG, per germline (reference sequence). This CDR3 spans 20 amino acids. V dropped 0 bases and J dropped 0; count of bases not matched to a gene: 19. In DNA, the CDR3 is TGTGCCTGGAGTGTACGACTATGGCAGGGGGCGGCGCGGAACTCCTACGAGCAGTACTTC. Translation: CAWSVRLWQGAARNSYEQYF.

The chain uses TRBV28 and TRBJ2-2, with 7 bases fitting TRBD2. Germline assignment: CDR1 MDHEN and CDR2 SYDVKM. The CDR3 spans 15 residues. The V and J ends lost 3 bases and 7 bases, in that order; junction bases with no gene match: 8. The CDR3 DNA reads TGTGCCAGCAGTTTGGGCGGGAGAGGGGTCGGGGAGCTGTTTTTT. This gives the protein CASSLGGRGVGELFF.

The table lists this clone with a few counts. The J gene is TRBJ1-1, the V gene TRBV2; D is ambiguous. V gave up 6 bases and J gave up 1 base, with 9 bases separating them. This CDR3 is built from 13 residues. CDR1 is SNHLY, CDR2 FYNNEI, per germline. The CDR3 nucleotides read TGTGCCAGCAGCAACAGCCAGAACACTGAAGCTTTCTTT. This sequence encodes CASSNSQNTEAFF.

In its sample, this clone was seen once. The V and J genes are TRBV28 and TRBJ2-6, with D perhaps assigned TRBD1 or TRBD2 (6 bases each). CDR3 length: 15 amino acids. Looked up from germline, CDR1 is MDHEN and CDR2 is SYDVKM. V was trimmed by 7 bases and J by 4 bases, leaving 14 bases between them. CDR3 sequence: CASTGAVDGANVLTF. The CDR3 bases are TGTGCCAGCACGGGGGCGGTGGACGGGGCCAACGTCCTGACTTTC.

CDR3 amino acids: CASSNSGRFYGYTF. The CDR3 DNA reads TGTGCCAGCAGCAACTCGGGGCGCTTCTATGGCTACACCTTC. This rearrangement joins TRBV5-5 to TRBJ1-2, with D perhaps matching TRBD1 (5 bases). This CDR3 spans 14 amino acids. Per germline, CDR1 SGHKS and CDR2 YYEKEE (reference sequence). V was pared by 4 bases and J by 4 bases, with 14 bases between.

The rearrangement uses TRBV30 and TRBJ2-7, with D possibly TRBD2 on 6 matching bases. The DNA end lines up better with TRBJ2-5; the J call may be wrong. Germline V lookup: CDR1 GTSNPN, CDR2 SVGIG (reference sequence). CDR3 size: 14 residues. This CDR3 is CAWSPSGPQETQYF. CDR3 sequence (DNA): TGTGCCTGGAGCCCGAGCGGGCCCCAAGAGACCCAGTACTTC.

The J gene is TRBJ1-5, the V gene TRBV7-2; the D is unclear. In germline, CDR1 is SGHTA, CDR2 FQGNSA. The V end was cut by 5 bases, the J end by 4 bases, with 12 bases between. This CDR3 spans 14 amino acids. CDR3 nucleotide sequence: TGTGCCAGCAGCCCCGACCAAGTTAATCAGCCCCAGCATTTT. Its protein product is CASSPDQVNQPQHF.

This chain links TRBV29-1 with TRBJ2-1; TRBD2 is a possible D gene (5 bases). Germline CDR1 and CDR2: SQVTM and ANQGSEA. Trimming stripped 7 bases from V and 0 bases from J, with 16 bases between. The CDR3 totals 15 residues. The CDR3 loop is CSDLPRGFSYNEQFF. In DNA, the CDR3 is TGCAGCGACCTGCCCCGGGGTTTCTCCTACAATGAGCAGTTCTTC.

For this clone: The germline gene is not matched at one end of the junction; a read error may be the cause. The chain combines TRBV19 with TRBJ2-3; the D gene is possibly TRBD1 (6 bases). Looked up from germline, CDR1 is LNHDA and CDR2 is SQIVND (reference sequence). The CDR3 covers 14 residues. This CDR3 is CASTIQGSTDTQYF. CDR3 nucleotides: TGTGCCAGTACTATACAGGGCAGCACAGATACGCAGTATTTT.

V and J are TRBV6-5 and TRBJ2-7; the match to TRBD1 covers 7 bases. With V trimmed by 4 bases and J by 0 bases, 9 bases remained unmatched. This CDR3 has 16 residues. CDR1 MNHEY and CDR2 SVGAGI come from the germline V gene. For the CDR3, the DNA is TGTGCCAGCAGTTCCTACGGACAGGATTTCTCCTACGAGCAGTACTTC. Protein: CASSSYGQDFSYEQYF.

The CDR3 reads CASSAVVGEQETQYF. The CDR3 DNA sequence: TGTGCCAGCAGCGCTGTGGTGGGGGAACAAGAGACCCAGTACTTC. V is TRBV7-8 and J is TRBJ2-5; D may be TRBD1 or TRBD2 (5 bases each). Germline V gene sequence: CDR1 SGHVS, CDR2 FQNEAQ. This CDR3 is built from 15 residues. The V gene lost 5 bases and the J gene lost 2 bases, with 15 bases spanning the gap.

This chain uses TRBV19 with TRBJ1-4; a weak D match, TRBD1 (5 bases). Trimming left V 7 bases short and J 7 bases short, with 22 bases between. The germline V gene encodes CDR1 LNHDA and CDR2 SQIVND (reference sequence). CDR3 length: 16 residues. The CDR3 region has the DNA TGTGCCAGTACCAAACTTTCGGGGGGAGTCAGTGAAAAACTGTTTTTT. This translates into CASTKLSGGVSEKLFF.

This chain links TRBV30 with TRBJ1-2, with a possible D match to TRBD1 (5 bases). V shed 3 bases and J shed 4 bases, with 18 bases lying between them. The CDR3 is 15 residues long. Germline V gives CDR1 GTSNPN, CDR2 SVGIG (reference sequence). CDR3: CAWSSYGHHGYGYTF. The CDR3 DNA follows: TGTGCCTGGAGCTCCTACGGACATCACGGCTATGGCTACACCTTC. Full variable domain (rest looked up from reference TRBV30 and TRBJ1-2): SQTIHQWPATLVQPVGSPLSLECTVEGTSNPNLYWYRQAAGRGLQLLFYSVGIGQISSEVPQNLSASRPQDRQFILSSKKLLLSDSGFYLCAWSSYGHHGYGYTFGSGTRLTVV.

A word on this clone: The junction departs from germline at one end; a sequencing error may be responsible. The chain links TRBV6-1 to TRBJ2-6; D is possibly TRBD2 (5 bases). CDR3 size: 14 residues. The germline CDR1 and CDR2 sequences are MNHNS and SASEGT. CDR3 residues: CACSRDSGANVLTF. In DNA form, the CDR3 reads TGTGCCTGCAGCCGGGACTCTGGGGCCAACGTCCTGACTTTC.

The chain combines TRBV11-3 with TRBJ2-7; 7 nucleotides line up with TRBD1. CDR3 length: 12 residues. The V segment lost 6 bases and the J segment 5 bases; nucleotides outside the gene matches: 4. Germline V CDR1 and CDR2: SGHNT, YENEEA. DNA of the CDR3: TGTGCCAGCAGAGGGGGCAGTGACGAGCAGTACTTC. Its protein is CASRGGSDEQYF.

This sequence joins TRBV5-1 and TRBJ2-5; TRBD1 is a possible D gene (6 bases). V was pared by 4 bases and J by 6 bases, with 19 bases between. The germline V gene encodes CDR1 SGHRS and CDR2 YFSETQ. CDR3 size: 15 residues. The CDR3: CASSGRYQGGKTQYF. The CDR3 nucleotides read TGCGCCAGCAGCGGTCGATATCAAGGGGGAAAGACCCAGTACTTC.

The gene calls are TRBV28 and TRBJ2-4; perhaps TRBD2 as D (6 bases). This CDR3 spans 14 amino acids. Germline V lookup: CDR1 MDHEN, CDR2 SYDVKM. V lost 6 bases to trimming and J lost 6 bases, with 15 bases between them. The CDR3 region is CASSKGTPTNIQYF. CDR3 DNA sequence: TGTGCCAGCAGCAAAGGGACTCCGACAAACATTCAGTACTTC.

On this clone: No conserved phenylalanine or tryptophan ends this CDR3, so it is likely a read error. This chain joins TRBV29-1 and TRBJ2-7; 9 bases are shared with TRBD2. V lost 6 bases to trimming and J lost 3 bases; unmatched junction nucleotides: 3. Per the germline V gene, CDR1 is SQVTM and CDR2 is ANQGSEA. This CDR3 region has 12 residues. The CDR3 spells CSVREGGYEQYL. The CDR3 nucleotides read TGCAGCGTGCGGGAGGGGGGCTACGAGCAGTACCTC.

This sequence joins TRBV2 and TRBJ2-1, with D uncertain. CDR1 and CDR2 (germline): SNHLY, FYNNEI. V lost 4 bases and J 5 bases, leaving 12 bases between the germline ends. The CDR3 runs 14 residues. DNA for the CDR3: TGTGCCAGCAGTGTCCGTTATCTCGACAATGAGCAGTTCTTC. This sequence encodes CASSVRYLDNEQFF. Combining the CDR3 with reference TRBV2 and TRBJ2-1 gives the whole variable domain EPEVTQTPSHQVTQMGQEVILRCVPISNHLYFYWYRQILGQKVEFLVSFYNNEISEKSEIFDDQFSVERPDGSNFTLKIRSTKLEDSAMYFCASSVRYLDNEQFFGPGTRLTVL.

In DNA form, the CDR3 reads TGTGCCAGCAGTTTATCGCGCCGCCCGAGCCCTTTACTGTTTTTT. Residues: CASSLSRRPSPLLFF. This sequence joins TRBV28 and TRBJ1-4; no reliable D call. V lost 1 base and J lost 13, with 19 bases in between. Germline-derived CDR1 and CDR2 are MDHEN and SYDVKM. This CDR3 region has 15 residues.

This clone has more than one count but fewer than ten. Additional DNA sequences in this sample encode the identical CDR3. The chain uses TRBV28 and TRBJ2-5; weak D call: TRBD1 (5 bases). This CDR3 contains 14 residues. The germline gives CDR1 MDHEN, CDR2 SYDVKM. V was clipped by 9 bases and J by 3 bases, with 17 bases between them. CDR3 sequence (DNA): TGTGCCAGTTCAGGGTTATTTACGAAAGAGACCCAGTACTTC. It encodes CASSGLFTKETQYF.